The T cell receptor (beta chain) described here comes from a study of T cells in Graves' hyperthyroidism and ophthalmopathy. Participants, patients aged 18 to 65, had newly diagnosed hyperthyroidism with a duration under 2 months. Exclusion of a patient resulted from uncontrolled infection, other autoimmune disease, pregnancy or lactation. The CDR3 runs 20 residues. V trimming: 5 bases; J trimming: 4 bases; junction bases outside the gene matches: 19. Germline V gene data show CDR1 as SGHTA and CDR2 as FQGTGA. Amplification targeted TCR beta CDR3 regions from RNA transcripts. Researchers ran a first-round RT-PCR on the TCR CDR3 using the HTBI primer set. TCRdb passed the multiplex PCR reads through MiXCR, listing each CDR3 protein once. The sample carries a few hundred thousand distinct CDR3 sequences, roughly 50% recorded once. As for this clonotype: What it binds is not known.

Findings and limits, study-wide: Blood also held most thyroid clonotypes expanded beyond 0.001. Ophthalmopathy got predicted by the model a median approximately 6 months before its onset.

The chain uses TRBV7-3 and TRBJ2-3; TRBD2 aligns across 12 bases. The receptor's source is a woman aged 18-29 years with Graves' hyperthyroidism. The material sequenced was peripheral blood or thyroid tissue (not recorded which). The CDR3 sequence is CASSTQGDSGLAGLADTQYF. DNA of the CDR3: TGTGCCAGCAGCACCCAAGGGGACAGCGGACTAGCGGGATTGGCAGATACGCAGTATTTT.